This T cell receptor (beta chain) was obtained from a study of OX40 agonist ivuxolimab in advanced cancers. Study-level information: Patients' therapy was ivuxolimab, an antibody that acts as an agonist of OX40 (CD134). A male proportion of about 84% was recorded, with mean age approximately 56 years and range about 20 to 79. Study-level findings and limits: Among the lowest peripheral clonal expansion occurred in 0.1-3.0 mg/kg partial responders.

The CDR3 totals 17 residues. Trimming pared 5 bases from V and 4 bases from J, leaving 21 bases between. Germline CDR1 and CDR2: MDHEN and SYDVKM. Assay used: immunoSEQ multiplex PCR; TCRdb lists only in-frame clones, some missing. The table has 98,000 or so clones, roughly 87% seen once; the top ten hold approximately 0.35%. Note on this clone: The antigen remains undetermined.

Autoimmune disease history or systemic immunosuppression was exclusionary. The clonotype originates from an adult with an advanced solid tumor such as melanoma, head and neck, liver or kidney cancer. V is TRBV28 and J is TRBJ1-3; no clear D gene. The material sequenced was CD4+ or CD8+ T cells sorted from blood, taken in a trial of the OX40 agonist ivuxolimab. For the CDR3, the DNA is TGTGCCAGCAGTCGAATACTACATCGGCAGGTGGGAAACACCATATATTTT. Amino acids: CASSRILHRQVGNTIYF.